A selection of T cell receptor beta chains follows, all from one sample in a study of blood T cells in healthy people across ages. TCRdb called the 5' RACE reads again in MiXCR, with one record for every CDR3 protein. This sample carries 580,000 or so distinct CDR3 sequences, 40% to 50% of them seen once, and the ten largest clones take 20% to 25%. The sample taken for sequencing was blood. Receptors were obtained from a man aged 80 or over in good health. Both conserved end residues are part of each CDR3. A D gene is named only where the DNA matches it firmly. The size entry is marked missing in some rows and otherwise reads once, few, many or a size class.

j_call	d_call	v_call	clone_size	cdr3_aa	cdr3_nt
TRBJ2-4	TRBD2	TRBV9	-	CASSVTSESSYGQYF	TGTGCCAGCAGCGTTACTAGCGAGAGCTCCTACGGGCAGTACTTC
TRBJ2-1	-	TRBV20-1	-	CSASNPREQFF	TGCAGTGCTAGTAACCCTAGGGAGCAGTTCTTC
TRBJ1-4	-	TRBV11-2	-	CASSRRGALGEKLFF	TGTGCCAGCAGCCGCCGGGGTGCGCTAGGGGAAAAACTGTTTTTT
TRBJ2-1	-	TRBV6-6	many	CASNDPYNEQFF	TGTGCCAGCAACGACCCCTACAATGAGCAGTTCTTC
TRBJ2-7	-	TRBV5-1	-	CASSLEGKTRYEQYF	TGCGCCAGCAGCTTGGAAGGAAAAACCCGGTACGAGCAGTACTTC
TRBJ1-1	TRBD1	TRBV5-1	-	CASSTDRGQTEAFF	TGCGCCAGCAGCACCGACAGGGGGCAAACTGAAGCTTTCTTT
TRBJ2-3	-	TRBV12-3/TRBV12-4	-	CASERNTDTQYF	TGTGCCAGCGAGCGGAACACAGATACGCAGTATTTT
TRBJ2-7	TRBD2	TRBV20-1	-	CSALAGTIFGQYF	TGCAGTGCTCTAGCGGGAACCATTTTTGGGCAGTACTTC
TRBJ2-7	TRBD2	TRBV28	-	CASSTGTRQTYPNEQYF	TGTGCCAGCAGTACCGGGACTAGGCAAACCTATCCCAATGAGCAGTACTTC
TRBJ1-6	-	TRBV20-1	-	CSARDGQTSFSYNSPLHF	TGCAGTGCTAGAGATGGACAAACGTCATTCTCCTATAATTCACCCCTCCACTTT
TRBJ2-5	TRBD2	TRBV27	-	CASSRPAASGKETQYF	TGTGCCAGCAGTAGGCCTGCTGCTAGCGGGAAAGAGACCCAGTACTTC
TRBJ2-4	-	TRBV14	-	CASSPGANIQYF	TGTGCCAGCAGCCCCGGTGCAAACATTCAGTACTTC
TRBJ2-5	-	TRBV3-1	few	CASSQAPEQETQYF	TGTGCCAGCAGCCAGGCCCCGGAACAAGAGACCCAGTACTTC
TRBJ2-1	-	TRBV6-2/TRBV6-3	-	CASSYSSGRPGFF	TGTGCCAGCAGTTACTCGAGCGGGCGCCCGGGGTTCTTC
TRBJ2-2	TRBD1	TRBV19	-	CASNRQGEVGELFF	TGTGCCAGTAACCGACAGGGGGAGGTCGGGGAGCTGTTTTTT
TRBJ2-7	TRBD2	TRBV15	-	CATSRRSGSSYNEQYF	TGTGCCACCAGCCGACGAAGCGGGAGCTCCTACAATGAGCAGTACTTC
TRBJ1-1	TRBD1	TRBV7-2	few	CASSPAGGAVTEAFF	TGTGCCAGCAGCCCCGCAGGGGGCGCCGTCACTGAAGCTTTCTTT
TRBJ2-2	-	TRBV27	-	CASSLTRNANTGELFF	TGTGCCAGCAGTTTAACCAGGAACGCGAACACCGGGGAGCTGTTTTTT
TRBJ2-1	-	TRBV21-1	-	CASSKAGWSQYNEQFF	TGTGCCAGCAGCAAAGCGGGCTGGTCCCAGTACAATGAGCAGTTCTTC
TRBJ2-1	-	TRBV12-3/TRBV12-4	-	CASCPSRNEQFF	TGTGCCAGTTGCCCTAGTCGAAATGAGCAGTTCTTC
TRBJ2-7	-	TRBV7-2	-	CASSGALATYEQYF	TGTGCCAGCAGCGGGGCACTAGCCACCTACGAGCAGTACTTC
TRBJ2-7	TRBD2	TRBV27	-	CASSRRTSGSNEQYF	TGTGCCAGCAGTCGCCGGACTAGCGGGAGCAATGAGCAGTACTTC
TRBJ2-1	-	TRBV20-1	-	CSARRSTASSYNEQFF	TGCAGTGCTAGGCGGAGTACGGCGAGCTCCTACAATGAGCAGTTCTTC
TRBJ2-1	TRBD2	TRBV10-3	-	CAIRSLTGGGNEQFF	TGTGCCATCAGGTCCTTGACGGGAGGTGGTAATGAGCAGTTCTTC